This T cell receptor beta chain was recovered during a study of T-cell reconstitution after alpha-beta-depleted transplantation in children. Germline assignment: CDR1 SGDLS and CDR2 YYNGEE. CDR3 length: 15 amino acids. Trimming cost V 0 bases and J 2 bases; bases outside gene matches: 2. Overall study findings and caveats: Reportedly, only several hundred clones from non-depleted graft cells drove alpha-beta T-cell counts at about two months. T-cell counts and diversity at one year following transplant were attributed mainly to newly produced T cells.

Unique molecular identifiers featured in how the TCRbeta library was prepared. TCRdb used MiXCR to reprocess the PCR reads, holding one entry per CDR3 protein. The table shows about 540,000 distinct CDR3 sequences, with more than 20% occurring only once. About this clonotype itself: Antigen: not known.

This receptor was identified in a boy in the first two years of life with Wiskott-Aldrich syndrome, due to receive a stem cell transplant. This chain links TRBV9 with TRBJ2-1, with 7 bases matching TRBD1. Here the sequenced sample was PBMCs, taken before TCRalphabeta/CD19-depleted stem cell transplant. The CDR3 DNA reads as TGTGCCAGCAGCGTAGATCAGGGGGCCTACAATGAGCAGTTCTTC. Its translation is CASSVDQGAYNEQFF.